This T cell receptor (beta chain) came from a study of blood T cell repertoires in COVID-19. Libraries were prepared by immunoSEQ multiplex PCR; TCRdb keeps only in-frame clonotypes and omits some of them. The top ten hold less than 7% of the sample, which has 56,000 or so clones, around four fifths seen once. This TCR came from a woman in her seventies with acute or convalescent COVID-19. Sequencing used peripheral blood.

CDR3 region: CASSISGLAGYNEQFF. For the CDR3, the DNA is TGCGCCAGCAGCATATCGGGACTAGCGGGTTACAATGAGCAGTTCTTC. The V call is TRBV4-1, the J call TRBJ2-1; 12 positions match TRBD2. Germline V lookup: CDR1 MGHRA, CDR2 YSYEKL. Trimming at V came to 5 bases and at J to 4 bases, leaving 6 bases not matched to a gene. The length of the CDR3 is 16 residues.